One and the same sample provided the 5 T cell receptor beta chains below, sequenced in a study of tumor-infiltrating lymphocytes in primary liver carcinoma. cDNA specific to TCR beta was made from 500 ng of total RNA, with a constant-region primer employed for priming. Slightly modified ARM-PCR served as the procedure for the TCR beta libraries. These libraries came from three rounds of nested multiplex PCR. Running 10 cycles apiece, the first two PCR rounds relied on TRBV1-TRBV30 forward primers together with a C-beta reverse primer. A single record per CDR3 protein comes from TCRdb applying MiXCR to the multiplex PCR reads. The sample contains fewer than 200,000 distinct CDR3 sequences, around 81% of which appear only once. The tissue used was unsorted bulk material of roughly 17-34 mg. RNA and DNA were co-extracted from it with the AllPrep DNA/RNA mini kit. Sample: tumor tissue from primary liver carcinoma. The source of these receptors is a man aged 40-49 years with primary liver carcinoma and hepatitis B virus infection.

Worth noting for this clonotype: A junction end diverges from the germline sequence, so it may reflect a read error. J is TRBJ1-2 and V is TRBV30; possibly TRBD1 for D (6 bases). Germline V gene sequence: CDR1 GTSNPN, CDR2 SVGIG (reference sequence). The CDR3 extends over 15 amino acids. The CDR3 DNA is TGTGCCTGGAGGCCCCGGGACAAAACTAACTATGACTACACCTTC. It specifies CAWRPRDKTNYDYTF. Supplemented by reference TRBV30 and TRBJ1-2, the full variable domain reads SQTIHQWPATLVQPVGSPLSLECTVEGTSNPNLYWYRQAAGRGLQLLFYSVGIGQISSEVPQNLSASRPQDRQFILSSKKLLLSDSGFYLCAWRPRDKTNYDYTFGSGTRLTVV.

This clonotype came up a few times. V usage is TRBV7-3 and J usage is TRBJ1-1; D is unclear. The germline CDR1 and CDR2 sequences are SGHTA and FQGTGA. The CDR3 contains 14 residues. V lost 4 bases and J lost 5, with 14 bases in between. In DNA, the CDR3 is TGTGCCAGCAGCTCGGGCCAAGGGAGGACTGAAGCTTTCTTT. Translated, it gives CASSSGQGRTEAFF.

In the case of this clonotype: A read error may account for a junction end that differs from germline. The chain links TRBV10-2 to TRBJ2-7; 8 nucleotides line up with TRBD1. The CDR3 consists of 14 residues. From germline, CDR1 is WSHSY and CDR2 SAAADI. The CDR3 region is CASSRDRGIDGQYF. The CDR3 nucleotides read TGTGCCAGCAGCCGAGACAGGGGTATCGACGGGCAGTACTTC.

Details on this clonotype: Since the CDR3 does not end with the conserved phenylalanine or tryptophan, this likely comes from a read error. The CDR3 here is CAISTGLSGNTIYH. DNA of the CDR3: TGTGCCATCTCGACAGGGCTATCTGGAAACACCATATATCAT. This chain uses TRBV11-3 with TRBJ1-3, with 7 bases fitting TRBD1. CDR1 and CDR2 (germline): SGHNT, YENEEA. V lost 10 bases, J lost 1 base, and 7 bases stayed unmatched. The CDR3 extends over 14 amino acids.

Details on this clonotype: One base away lies a much larger clone, so this may be a sequencing read error. The J gene is TRBJ2-1, the V gene TRBV4-2; 10 nucleotides align to TRBD2. Germline-derived CDR1 and CDR2 are LGHNA and YNFKEQ. This CDR3 is built from 19 residues. CDR3: CASGQDRTGPAGGPLEHFF. The DNA for the CDR3 is TGTGCCAGCGGCCAAGATCGTACCGGCCCAGCGGGAGGGCCGTTGGAGCATTTCTTC.